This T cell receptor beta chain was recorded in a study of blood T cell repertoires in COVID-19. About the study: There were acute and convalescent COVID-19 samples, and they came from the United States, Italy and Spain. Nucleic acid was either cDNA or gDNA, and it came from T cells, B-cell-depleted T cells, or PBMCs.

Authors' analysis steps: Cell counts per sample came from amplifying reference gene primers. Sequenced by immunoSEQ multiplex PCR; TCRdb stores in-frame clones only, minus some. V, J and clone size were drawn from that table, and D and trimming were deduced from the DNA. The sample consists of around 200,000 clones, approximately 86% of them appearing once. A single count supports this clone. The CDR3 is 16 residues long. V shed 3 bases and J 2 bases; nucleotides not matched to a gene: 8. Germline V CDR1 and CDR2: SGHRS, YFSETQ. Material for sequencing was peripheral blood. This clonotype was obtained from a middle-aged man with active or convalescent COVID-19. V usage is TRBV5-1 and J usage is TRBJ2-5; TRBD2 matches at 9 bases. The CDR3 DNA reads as TGCGCCAGCAGCTCTGGCTCCCTAGCGGGGCAAGAGACCCAGTACTTC. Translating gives CASSSGSLAGQETQYF.